This TCR beta chain derives from a study of shared clonotypes between healthy human individuals (dated by TCRdb to about 2020). Notes on the research overall: The cohort included three men and two women between 18 and 49 years of age. For each donor, CD4 naive and CD4 memory were each given three plates, CD8 naive was given two plates, and CD8 memory was given one plate. To increase sequencing depth and limit assay-specific biases, different laboratories used diverse techniques to prepare libraries and sequence TCR repertoires. Each donor's leukapheresis produced roughly between about 0.9 and 9.5 billion PBMCs. Blood TCR repertoires of five healthy adults were deeply sequenced to estimate repertoire size and the extent of clonotype sharing between individuals. General findings and caveats noted by the study authors: Across a handful of donors, approximately 4.6% of naive CD4, approximately 4% of naive CD8, around 2.5% of memory CD4, and 0.3% to 0.45% of memory CD8 clonotypes were shared. Sampling was restricted to blood, and TCR repertoires in tissue are likely to differ from TCR repertoires in blood. Incomplete sequencing was indicated by rarefaction of sorted-subset datasets, despite the large sequencing depth. Pairwise subsampling led to the expectation that sequencing depth would affect the degree of clonotype sharing among donors. Estimated clonotype richness was generally larger for naive than for memory subsets. The small number of donors limited the genetic and exposure-history diversity represented. Compared with non-shared clonotypes, clonotypes shared by all four sorted-subset donors had higher generation probabilities.

Using the deep immunoSEQ assay, TCR CDR3 regions were amplified from genomic DNA by multiplex PCR. For each cell subset, the extracted genomic DNA was distributed evenly across all wells of several immunoSEQ 96-well plates, and each plate served as one replicate. For sorted subsets, 150 to 250 ng genomic DNA, equal to about 30,000 T cell genomes, was loaded into each replicate PCR. Purified libraries were measured with a Qubit 3.0 fluorometer, size-checked on a Bioanalyzer 2100, and measured again with the KAPA Library Quantification kit. Every immunoSEQ 96-well plate was sequenced on a separate single-read 150-cycle Illumina NextSeq 550 flow cell. In the paper's pipeline: Because the immunoSEQ output included only junctional sequences and no quality scores, the filtering could not be the same as the filtering used for full-length reads. Sequences were annotated with PyIR, a Python wrapper for IgBLAST v1.9, and V/J genes and CDR3 were assigned using IMGT germline references. Reads were removed for weak V/J assignments (E-value above 1e-6), missing CDR3, stop codons, out-of-frame junctions, or ambiguous translated residues. V3J clonotypes were defined by identical inferred V gene, J gene, and CDR3 amino acid sequence. To compute the percentage overlap between repertoires, the number of shared unique clonotypes was divided by the size of the smaller repertoire. RTK rarefaction, the Chao1 estimator, and Recon v2.1 estimates of unobserved clonotypes were used to assess repertoire richness. Generation probabilities were computed with OLGA for all TCRbeta clonotypes obtained by the gDNA method from several donors. TCRdb obtained this table from immuneACCESS and retained in-frame rearrangements with V and J assigned. These tables miss some clones; where compared with another copy, unresolved V genes account for less than half of the shortfall, and the remainder is unexplained. The DNA was the basis for D and trimming; V, J and clone size are from that table. For this sample the table gives 550,000 to 750,000 clones, of which 92% were detected only once. Approximately 22% of the sample lies in the top ten.

CD8 naive samples were obtained by positive selection for CCR7 among CD45RO-negative cells, yielding a CD45RA+CCR7+ population from which TemRA cells were excluded. Healthy HIV-negative adults with no recently reported acute infections or vaccinations were included as donors. All donors were Caucasian adults living in Nashville, Tennessee, USA. After blood collection by leukapheresis, PBMCs were isolated using Ficoll-Histopaque density gradient centrifugation and then cryopreserved in the vapor phase of liquid nitrogen. Analytical flow cytometry was used to check the purity and quantity of every magnetically sorted T cell population. Genomic DNA was isolated from each sorted fraction and quantified by UV absorbance on a Nanodrop 2000c. As for this clone: Its antigen is unknown. One base away there is no much larger clone; base qualities are not given.

The sample was naive CD8+ T cells sorted from blood. In the paper's terms, the cell subset or site label means: CD45RA+CCR7+. This TCR was recovered from a man aged 25-40 years in good health.

The CDR3 loop reads CASQGQLFWEQYF. In nucleotides, the sequence is TGTGCCAGCCAGGGACAGCTTTTTTGGGAGCAGTACTTC. The rearrangement joined TRBV7-2 to TRBJ2-7, with 7 middle bases fitting TRBD1. Clipping removes 8 bases from V and 7 bases from J, with 11 as the unmatched junction base count. The CDR3 runs 13 residues from the cysteine to the phenylalanine. The only DNA kept is the CDR3, 39 bases in frame from the first base. Via the germline V gene, CDR1 is SGHTA and CDR2 FQGNSA.